Below are 12 T cell receptor beta chains sequenced from a single sample in a study of cytomegalovirus exposure and HLA in healthy donors. The study ran its PCR with 60 Vbeta and 13 Jbeta primers. Clones were sequenced by immunoSEQ multiplex PCR, and TCRdb holds only the in-frame ones, with some missing. The data show 120,000 or so clones, around 74% seen once. The sequenced material came from PBMCs. The source of these receptors is a woman in her 50s in good health and CMV-seropositive.

This clone was seen a few times. V usage is TRBV7-6 and J usage is TRBJ2-2, with D unresolved. Trimming took off 5 bases at V and 4 bases at J, with 11 bases between the two ends. Germline V CDR1 and CDR2: SGHVS, FNYEAQ. The CDR3 runs 14 residues. The CDR3 reads CASSQTRITGELFF. In DNA form, the CDR3 reads TGTGCCAGCAGCCAAACGAGGATCACCGGGGAGCTGTTTTTT.

This clone was seen a handful of times. J is TRBJ1-1 and V is TRBV6-1; TRBD1 matches 7 bases. This CDR3 has 14 amino acids. CDR1 and CDR2 from the germline V gene are MNHNS and SASEGT. Trimming at V came to 5 bases and at J to 0 bases, leaving 3 bases not matched to a gene. In DNA, the CDR3 is TGTGCCAGCAGTTTCGGACAGGTGAACACTGAAGCTTTCTTT. Translated, it gives CASSFGQVNTEAFF.

V usage is TRBV5-1 and J usage is TRBJ1-2, with 9 bases that match TRBD1. Losses at the gene ends were 4 bases for V and 6 bases for J; bases not matched to a gene: 13. Germline lookup yields CDR1 SGHRS and CDR2 YFSETQ. CDR3 length equals 16 residues. The DNA for the CDR3 is TGCGCCAGCAGCCCGCGGAACAACAGGGGGCCTGATGGCTACACCTTC. Amino acids: CASSPRNNRGPDGYTF.

This sequence joins TRBV19 and TRBJ2-5; TRBD2 is a possible D gene (6 bases). In germline, CDR1 is LNHDA, CDR2 SQIVND (reference sequence). Trimming stripped 7 bases from V and 5 bases from J, with 20 bases between. The CDR3 is made up of 15 amino acids. DNA for the CDR3: TGTGCCAGTACGTGGAGTAGCGGTCGCTCGGAGACCCAGTACTTC. Protein sequence: CASTWSSGRSETQYF.

This clone appeared a few times. The CDR3 DNA reads as TGCGCCAGCAGCTGGAGCCGGGGCGGGGTGGGCGATGAGCAGTTCTTC. As protein: CASSWSRGGVGDEQFF. The V gene is TRBV5-1, the J gene TRBJ2-1; D is possibly TRBD2 (6 bases). CDR3 length: 16 amino acids. CDR1 SGHRS and CDR2 YFSETQ come from the germline V gene. Trimming took off 3 bases at V and 8 bases at J, with 21 bases between the two ends.

This chain connects TRBV5-1 to TRBJ2-1, with 7 bases that match TRBD1. The CDR3 loop spans 13 amino acids. The V gene's germline CDR1 is SGHRS and CDR2 YFSETQ. V shed 6 bases, J shed 6 bases, and the junction held 6 bases outside the gene matches. The DNA for the CDR3 is TGCGCCAGCAACCTCGGGACAGCCAATGAGCAGTTCTTC. Translation: CASNLGTANEQFF.

The gene calls are TRBV6-6 and TRBJ2-1; 10 bases map to TRBD1. With V trimmed by 6 bases and J by 7 bases, 12 bases remained unmatched. The CDR3 contains 16 residues. CDR1 and CDR2 (germline): MNHNY, SVGAGI (reference sequence). In DNA, the CDR3 is TGTGCCAGCAGGGGCCAGGACAGGGGGTTGGGGAATGAGCAGTTCTTC. Protein: CASRGQDRGLGNEQFF.

V gene TRBV5-4 combines with J gene TRBJ2-2; 8 bases line up with TRBD2. Germline CDR1 and CDR2: SGHNT and YYREEE (reference sequence). The CDR3 runs 16 residues. V lost 2 bases and J lost 7; bases outside the gene matches: 10. The CDR3 loop is CASSFDPAGAGGELFF. CDR3 bases: TGTGCCAGCAGCTTCGATCCAGCGGGGGCCGGCGGGGAGCTGTTTTTT.

The chain recombines TRBV2 with TRBJ2-2; 9 bases agree with TRBD1. The CDR3 has 14 residues. Germline loops: CDR1 SNHLY, CDR2 FYNNEI. V shed 6 bases and J 5 bases; nucleotides not matched to a gene: 4. CDR3 coding DNA: TGTGCCAGCAGCGAGACAGGGGGAACCGGGGAGCTGTTTTTT. It yields the protein CASSETGGTGELFF.

V usage is TRBV10-3 and J usage is TRBJ1-5; D perhaps matches TRBD1 (6 bases). With 3 bases removed from V and 7 bases from J, the gap between germline ends came to 16 bases. This CDR3 spans 15 amino acids. The germline V gene has CDR1 ENHRY and CDR2 SYGVKD. CDR3 residues: CAISEGSAGVQPQHF. The CDR3 nucleotides are TGTGCCATCAGTGAAGGGTCGGCAGGGGTACAGCCCCAGCATTTT.

This clone has a handful of counts. The chain combines TRBV7-2 with TRBJ1-5; 8 nucleotides agree with TRBD1. Unmatched junction bases numbered 14, after V lost 5 bases and J lost 11 bases. The length of the CDR3 is 15 residues. CDR1 and CDR2 (germline): SGHTA, FQGNSA. CDR3 bases: TGTGCCAGCAGCCCATCCCCGTCGCAGGGGGCGGCCCAGCATTTT. Amino acid sequence: CASSPSPSQGAAQHF.

The CDR3 reads CASSTGVKETQYF. DNA of the CDR3: TGTGCCAGTAGTACCGGGGTAAAAGAGACCCAGTACTTC. The J gene is TRBJ2-5, the V gene TRBV19; D may be TRBD2 (5 bases). The V end lost 4 bases, the J end lost 3 bases, and 9 bases lay between the germline ends. In germline, CDR1 is LNHDA, CDR2 SQIVND (reference sequence). The CDR3 runs to 13 residues.